This entry lists 5 T cell receptor beta chains sequenced from one sample in a study of T-cell memory formation after mild COVID-19. One entry per CDR3 protein results from TCRdb running MiXCR on the 5' RACE reads. The table lists about 350,000 distinct CDR3 sequences, roughly an eighth of them singletons. Sequenced material: PBMCs or a T cell subset sorted from them (not recorded which). These receptors were collected from a man between 18 and 35 years old who had mild COVID-19 (a few samples of this study predate the infection). Cell type and time point are not known.

The chain links TRBV6-2 or TRBV6-3 to TRBJ1-5; perhaps TRBD1 as D (6 bases). The ends were cut back, 6 bases at V and 3 bases at J, with 12 bases in the middle. Per the germline V gene, CDR1 is MNHEY and CDR2 is SVGEGT. This CDR3 spans 14 amino acids. This CDR3 is CASSKDRSNQPQHF. In DNA form, the CDR3 reads TGTGCCAGCAGCAAGGACAGATCCAATCAGCCCCAGCATTTT.

In its sample, this clonotype was seen a few times. This chain uses TRBV15 with TRBJ1-5, with D perhaps TRBD1 (5 bases). The CDR3 has 18 amino acids. Trimming took 2 bases from V and 3 from J, leaving 20 bases between them. Germline loops: CDR1 LNHNV, CDR2 YYDKDF (reference sequence). CDR3 amino acids: CATSRTPPGRADNQPQHF. The CDR3 nucleotides are TGTGCCACCAGCAGAACTCCCCCGGGCAGGGCGGACAATCAGCCCCAGCATTTT.

V is TRBV2 and J is TRBJ2-5; 7 bases match TRBD2. Germline CDR1 is SNHLY and CDR2 is FYNNEI. This CDR3 has 13 amino acids. V shed 3 bases and J 3 bases; nucleotides not matched to a gene: 1. The CDR3 region has the DNA TGTGCCAGCAGTGACAGCGGGGAAGAGACCCAGTACTTC. It is translated as CASSDSGEETQYF.

This clonotype was seen a few times. The chain links TRBV6-1 to TRBJ1-1; 7 bases agree with TRBD1. This CDR3 contains 14 residues. CDR1 and CDR2 from the germline V gene are MNHNS and SASEGT. V lost 9 bases to trimming and J lost 5 bases; unmatched junction nucleotides: 12. CDR3 in amino acids: CASHFGQAGTEAFF. CDR3 nucleotides: TGTGCCAGTCACTTCGGACAGGCGGGAACTGAAGCTTTCTTT.

The sample holds a few counts of this clonotype. V and J are TRBV3-1 and TRBJ1-2; 8 bases map to TRBD1. The germline CDR1 and CDR2 sequences are LGHDT and YNNKEL (reference sequence). Trimming cost V 5 bases and J 8 bases; bases outside gene matches: 7. This CDR3 comprises 13 residues. The CDR3 region has the DNA TGTGCCAGCAGCACGCAGGGACAGGCGGGCTACACCTTC. This encodes CASSTQGQAGYTF.